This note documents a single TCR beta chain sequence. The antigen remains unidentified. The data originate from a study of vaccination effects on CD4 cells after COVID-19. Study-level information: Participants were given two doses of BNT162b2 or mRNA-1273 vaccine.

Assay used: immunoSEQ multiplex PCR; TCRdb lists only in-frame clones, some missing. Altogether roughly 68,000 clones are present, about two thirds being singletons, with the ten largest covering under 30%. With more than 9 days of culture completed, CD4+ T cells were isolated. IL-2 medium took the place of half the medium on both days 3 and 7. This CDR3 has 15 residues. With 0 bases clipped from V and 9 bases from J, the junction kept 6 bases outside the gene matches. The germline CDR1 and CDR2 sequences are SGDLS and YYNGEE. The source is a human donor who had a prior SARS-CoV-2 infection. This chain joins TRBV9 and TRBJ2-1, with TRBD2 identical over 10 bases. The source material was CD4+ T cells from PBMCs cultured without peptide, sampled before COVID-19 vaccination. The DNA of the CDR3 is TGTGCCAGCAGCGTAGCCCTAGCGGGAGACAGTGAGCAGTTCTTC. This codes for CASSVALAGDSEQFF.